This entry lists 32 T cell receptor beta chains sequenced from one sample in a study of T cells in Graves' hyperthyroidism and ophthalmopathy. Amplification of TCR beta CDR3 regions was performed using RNA transcripts as template. Using the HTBI primer set, a first-round RT-PCR was run on the TCR CDR3. TCRdb re-derived calls from the multiplex PCR reads in MiXCR, one entry per CDR3 protein. The table records about 840,000 distinct CDR3 sequences, 38% of them present only once. The sequenced sample consisted of blood. These TCRs come from a man younger than 35 with Graves' hyperthyroidism.

The sample holds a few counts of this clonotype. This rearrangement joins TRBV6-6 to TRBJ2-6; D ambiguous. V lost 3 bases and J 3 bases, leaving 3 bases between the germline ends. Per germline, CDR1 MNHNY and CDR2 SVGAGI (reference sequence). The CDR3 is made up of 13 amino acids. CDR3 residues: CASSYNGANVLTF. The CDR3 DNA is TGTGCCAGCAGTTATAATGGGGCCAACGTCCTGACTTTC.

This rearrangement joins TRBV10-3 to TRBJ1-1; D is ambiguous. The CDR3 is made up of 13 amino acids. V lost 0 bases, J lost 10 bases, and 12 bases lay in between. Germline loops: CDR1 ENHRY, CDR2 SYGVKD. CDR3 in amino acids: CAISESSSGRAFF. The CDR3 bases are TGTGCCATCAGTGAGTCGAGTTCGGGCAGAGCTTTCTTT.

This clonotype was detected a few times. The chain uses TRBV19 and TRBJ2-5; 14 bases are shared with TRBD2. The V gene end was trimmed by 3 bases and the J gene end by 3 bases; junction bases not matched to a gene: 3. Germline assignment: CDR1 LNHDA and CDR2 SQIVND (reference sequence). The CDR3 contains 16 residues. CDR3 DNA sequence: TGTGCCAGTAGTATCCTGACTAGCGGGAGGGAAGAGACCCAGTACTTC. This codes for CASSILTSGREETQYF.

A word on this clonotype: The junction and the germline gene differ at one end; a read error may be behind it. J is TRBJ2-3 and V is TRBV4-1; TRBD1 might be the D (6 bases). Germline values: CDR1 MGHRA, CDR2 YSYEKL. CDR3 length: 14 amino acids. DNA of the CDR3: TGTGCCAGCAGCCCTCGACAGGGCACAGATACGCAGTATTTT. This gives the protein CASSPRQGTDTQYF.

The chain employs TRBV20-1 and TRBJ2-3; D is unclear. This CDR3 is 12 amino acids long. Germline V gene sequence: CDR1 DFQATT, CDR2 SNEGSKA (reference sequence). V shed 3 bases and J shed 0 bases, with 4 bases lying between them. CDR3 nucleotide sequence: TGCAGTGCTAGTACAAGCACAGATACGCAGTATTTT. Translating it yields CSASTSTDTQYF.

V usage is TRBV20-1 and J usage is TRBJ2-6; 8 bases are shared with TRBD2. The CDR3 extends over 15 amino acids. Germline V CDR1 and CDR2: DFQATT, SNEGSKA (reference sequence). The chain's CDR3 is CSSGPRGAGANVLTF. The CDR3 DNA is TGCAGCTCGGGACCGCGGGGGGCTGGGGCCAACGTCCTGACTTTC.

The chain joins TRBV7-9 to TRBJ1-5; the match to TRBD1 covers 9 bases. The CDR3 loop spans 17 amino acids. The V and J ends lost 5 bases and 0 bases, in that order; junction bases with no gene match: 8. Germline V gene lookup returns CDR1 SEHNR and CDR2 FQNEAQ (reference sequence). CDR3 DNA: TGTGCCAGCAGCCAGACAGGGGGACCGTTTAGCAATCAGCCCCAGCATTTT. This gives the protein CASSQTGGPFSNQPQHF.

In regard to this clonotype: Since a much larger clone is just one base distant, this may be a read error. The V gene is TRBV29-1, the J gene TRBJ2-5; D gene unclear. This CDR3 has 15 residues. Per germline, CDR1 SQVTM and CDR2 ANQGSEA. The CDR3 is CSVETLEVEEETQHF. CDR3 in DNA: TGCAGCGTTGAAACCCTCGAGGTAGAGGAAGAGACCCAGCACTTC.

This clonotype was counted at least ten times. The chain uses TRBV7-9 and TRBJ1-1; 8 bases agree with TRBD1. Germline V gene data show CDR1 as SEHNR and CDR2 as FQNEAQ (reference sequence). J was trimmed by 3 bases and V by 1 base; bases with no gene match: 4. The CDR3 is made up of 15 amino acids. This CDR3 is CASSLDWTGYTEAFF. The CDR3 DNA is TGTGCCAGCAGCTTAGATTGGACAGGGTACACTGAAGCTTTCTTT. Based on the CDR3 plus reference TRBV7-9 and TRBJ1-1, the full variable domain is DTGVSQNPRHKITKRGQNVTFRCDPISEHNRLYWYRQTLGQGPEFLTYFQNEAQLEKSRLLSDRFSAERPKGSFSTLEIQRTEQGDSAMYLCASSLDWTGYTEAFFGQGTRLTVV.

This clonotype was seen at least ten times. CDR3 loop: CASSRDWQETQYF. CDR3 nucleotide sequence: TGTGCCAGCAGTCGGGACTGGCAAGAGACCCAGTACTTC. V gene TRBV12-3 or TRBV12-4 combines with J gene TRBJ2-5; D is possibly TRBD2 (6 bases). The CDR3 is 13 amino acids. The ends were cut back, 5 bases at V and 2 bases at J, with 9 bases in the middle.

Concerning this clonotype: One junction end disagrees with the germline gene, perhaps due to a read error. J is TRBJ2-5 and V is TRBV15, with D possibly TRBD1 on 6 matching bases. Looked up from germline, CDR1 is LNHNV and CDR2 is YYDKDF (reference sequence). The CDR3 sequence is 14 residues long. The CDR3 is CSTSRGGGAETQYF. The CDR3 coding sequence is TGTTCCACCAGCAGAGGTGGGGGCGCAGAGACCCAGTACTTC.

This clonotype was seen a single time. One junction end disagrees with the germline gene, perhaps due to a read error. This sequence joins TRBV19 and TRBJ1-1, with D uncertain. Per germline, CDR1 LNHDA and CDR2 SQIVND (reference sequence). This CDR3 spans 14 amino acids. CDR3 amino acids: CASSIAGENTEASF. The CDR3 DNA follows: TGTGCCAGTAGTATAGCTGGTGAGAACACTGAAGCTTCCTTT.

This sequence joins TRBV9 and TRBJ2-7, with 9 nucleotides matching TRBD2. CDR3 length: 16 residues. The J segment lost 2 bases and the V segment lost 4 bases, leaving 10 bases of the junction unmatched. Looked up from germline, CDR1 is SGDLS and CDR2 is YYNGEE. The CDR3 is CASSQEGSGRTYEQYF. In DNA, the CDR3 is TGTGCCAGCAGCCAAGAAGGGAGCGGGAGGACCTACGAGCAGTACTTC.

With respect to this clonotype: At one end, the junction sequence differs from germline, possibly due to a read error. This rearrangement joins TRBV9 to TRBJ2-7; 7 nucleotides align to TRBD1. The CDR3 is 14 amino acids. The germline V gene has CDR1 SGDLS and CDR2 YYNGEE. CDR3 sequence: CASTHRGEEGEKYF. For the CDR3, the DNA is TGTGCCAGCACCCACAGGGGTGAAGAGGGCGAGAAGTACTTC.

With respect to this clonotype: A junction end diverges from the germline sequence, so it may reflect a read error. V and J are TRBV10-3 and TRBJ1-5, with 7 bases identical to TRBD1. The CDR3 spans 16 residues. Germline assignment: CDR1 ENHRY and CDR2 SYGVKD. CDR3 nucleotides: TGTGCCAGCAGTCGGGGACAGCGGGGTTTCAATCAGCCCCAGCATTTT. Its protein product is CASSRGQRGFNQPQHF.

A note on this clonotype: A read error may explain this, as a much larger clone is one base away. The rearrangement uses TRBV11-1 and TRBJ1-4; D is ambiguous. The CDR3 length is 14 residues. The V gene lost 5 bases and the J gene lost 3 bases, with 10 bases spanning the gap. The germline V gene has CDR1 SGHAT and CDR2 FQDESV (reference sequence). The CDR3 sequence is CASSAERANEKLFF. For the CDR3, the DNA is TGTGCCAGCAGCGCAGAGAGGGCTAATGAAAAACTGTTTTTT.

This clonotype was counted ten times or more. V usage is TRBV29-1 and J usage is TRBJ1-1; maybe TRBD1 (5 bases). Trimming shortened V by 8 bases and J by 4 bases, and 17 bases separated the two germline ends. The CDR3 has 13 residues. Germline V lookup: CDR1 SQVTM, CDR2 ANQGSEA. The CDR3: CSFGRDGGTEAFF. The CDR3 DNA sequence: TGCAGCTTCGGCAGGGACGGGGGCACTGAAGCTTTCTTT.

The chain is built from TRBV5-6 and TRBJ1-4; D remains ambiguous. The CDR3 is 15 amino acids. CDR1 is SGHDT and CDR2 is YYEEEE in the germline V gene. V lost 4 bases, J lost 11 bases, and 21 bases lay in between. The CDR3 sequence is CASSPAGILEGKLFF. DNA of the CDR3: TGTGCCAGCAGCCCGGCGGGAATCCTCGAGGGCAAACTGTTTTTT.

The CDR3 reads CASRTGQDYYGYTF. The CDR3 region has the DNA TGTGCCAGCAGAACTGGGCAGGATTACTATGGCTACACCTTC. This sequence joins TRBV5-6 and TRBJ1-2, with no clear D. The germline CDR1 and CDR2 sequences are SGHDT and YYEEEE. V gave up 5 bases and J gave up 3 bases, with 14 bases separating them. The CDR3 has 14 amino acids.

The chain is built from TRBV4-3 and TRBJ1-1, with D unresolved. CDR3 length: 13 residues. Looked up from germline, CDR1 is LGHNA and CDR2 is YSLEER. V lost 1 base to trimming and J lost 5 bases, with 8 bases between them. In nucleotides, the CDR3 is TGCGCCAGCAGCCAAGCTTGGGTAACTGAAGCTTTCTTT. It encodes CASSQAWVTEAFF.

The chain couples TRBV9 to TRBJ1-4; D not certain. Germline lookup yields CDR1 SGDLS and CDR2 YYNGEE. The germline V and J ends were trimmed by 4 bases and 7 bases, with 17 bases remaining between them. This CDR3 is built from 15 residues. The CDR3 coding sequence is TGTGCCAGCAGCTCAGACGTAGACGCGCCTGAAAAACTGTTTTTT. This codes for CASSSDVDAPEKLFF.

On this clonotype itself: A junction end diverges from the germline sequence, so it may reflect a read error. The chain joins TRBV7-2 to TRBJ1-1; no definite D call. The CDR3 loop spans 14 amino acids. The germline CDR1 and CDR2 sequences are SGHTA and FQGNSA. In DNA, the CDR3 is TGTGTCAGCAGCTTAAGTCGTATGAACACTGAAGCTTTCTTT. Protein sequence: CVSSLSRMNTEAFF.

This chain uses TRBV25-1 with TRBJ1-6; D is unresolved. The CDR3 contains 14 residues. Germline CDR1 MGHDK, CDR2 SYGVNS. Trimming pared 8 bases from V and 7 bases from J, leaving 15 bases between. This chain's CDR3 is CASLPPQPNSPLHF. The CDR3 bases are TGTGCCAGCTTGCCTCCACAGCCAAATTCACCCCTCCACTTT. The complete variable domain, with remaining parts taken from reference TRBV25-1 and TRBJ1-6, reads EADIYQTPRYLVIGTGKKITLECSQTMGHDKMYWYQQDPGMELHLIHYSYGVNSTEKGDLSSESTVSRIRTEHFPLTLESARPSHTSQYLCASLPPQPNSPLHFGNGTRLTVT.

In its sample, this clonotype was seen many times. This chain joins TRBV29-1 and TRBJ2-7; D may be TRBD2 (5 bases). The CDR3 spans 13 residues. The germline V gene has CDR1 SQVTM and CDR2 ANQGSEA. Trimming cost V 4 bases and J 0 bases, with 10 bases left between them. CDR3 nucleotides: TGCAGCGTTGTATCCGGGGACTCCTACGAGCAGTACTTC. This translates into CSVVSGDSYEQYF.

A remark on this clonotype: A much bigger clone sits one base away, suggesting this may be a read error. The CDR3 DNA is TGTGCCAGTAGTATCGGACAGGGGGGCTCTGGCCACACCTTC. Residues: CASSIGQGGSGHTF. The chain is built from TRBV19 and TRBJ1-2; 10 positions agree with TRBD1. CDR3 length: 14 residues. Looked up from germline, CDR1 is LNHDA and CDR2 is SQIVND (reference sequence).

V and J are TRBV29-1 and TRBJ1-5, with TRBD1 matching 10 bases. The CDR3 is 16 residues long. The ends lost 7 bases at V and 0 bases at J; junction bases unmatched: 9. The germline V gene has CDR1 SQVTM and CDR2 ANQGSEA. The CDR3 DNA reads TGCAGCGCCGGACGTGGGACAGGGGATAGCAATCAGCCCCAGCATTTT. Protein sequence: CSAGRGTGDSNQPQHF.

This clonotype showed up many times. The chain joins TRBV29-1 to TRBJ2-5; the D gene could be TRBD1 or TRBD2 (5 bases each). V was shortened by 5 bases and J by 3 bases, with 13 bases between the two germline ends. Germline V gene sequence: CDR1 SQVTM, CDR2 ANQGSEA. CDR3 length: 13 residues. The CDR3 sequence is CSVTTAAKETQYF. The CDR3 nucleotides read TGCAGCGTTACGACAGCGGCAAAAGAGACCCAGTACTTC.

The CDR3 sequence: CASTSLGEQYF. The CDR3 DNA reads as TGTGCCAGCACGTCTCTGGGCGAGCAGTACTTC. The V call is TRBV6-5, the J call TRBJ2-7; D uncertain. CDR3 length: 11 amino acids. Trimming removed 7 bases from V and 6 bases from J, with 10 bases in between. Germline loops: CDR1 MNHEY, CDR2 SVGAGI.

This clonotype appeared many times. One junction end does not reproduce the germline sequence, and a read error may be involved. The rearrangement joins TRBV5-1 to TRBJ2-5, with 12 bases aligning to TRBD2. The germline CDR1 and CDR2 sequences are SGHRS and YFSETQ. The CDR3 extends over 14 amino acids. CDR3 sequence (DNA): TGTGCCAGCAGCCCCGGGACTAGCGGGGAGACCCAGTACTTC. Protein sequence: CASSPGTSGETQYF.

The chain links TRBV5-4 to TRBJ2-5; 9 bases agree with TRBD2. CDR1 is SGHNT, CDR2 YYREEE, per germline (reference sequence). The CDR3 runs to 15 residues. V was clipped by 3 bases and J by 5 bases; unmatched bases: 8. CDR3 in amino acids: CASSYNSGGRETQYF. DNA for the CDR3: TGTGCCAGCAGCTACAATAGCGGGGGTAGGGAGACCCAGTACTTC. Complete variable domain (other parts from reference TRBV5-4 and TRBJ2-5): ETGVTQSPTHLIKTRGQQVTLRCSSQSGHNTVSWYQQALGQGPQFIFQYYREEENGRGNFPPRFSGLQFPNYSSELNVNALELDDSALYLCASSYNSGGRETQYFGPGTRLLVL.

This clonotype appeared a few times. The rearrangement links TRBV12-3 or TRBV12-4 to TRBJ1-2; D might be TRBD1 (5 bases). Trimming removed 5 bases at V and 0 bases at J, with 16 bases between. This CDR3 comprises 16 residues. The CDR3 DNA reads as TGTGCCAGCAGTGATCTGAGGGGCTCGTCTAACTATGGCTACACCTTC. Translated: CASSDLRGSSNYGYTF.

About this clonotype itself: A much more abundant neighbour one base away suggests this may be a read error. The chain has TRBV7-9 and TRBJ2-7; D gene ambiguous. Per the germline V gene, CDR1 is SEHNR and CDR2 is FQNEAQ (reference sequence). The length of the CDR3 is 14 residues. The CDR3 DNA sequence: TGTGCCTGCAGCTTAGAGGCGGATTCCTACGAGCAGTACTTC. Its translation is CACSLEADSYEQYF.